This TCR beta chain was captured in a study of T cell changes during pregnancy in multiple sclerosis. Unmatched junction bases numbered 14, after V lost 3 bases and J lost 7 bases. There are 16 residues in the CDR3. Per the germline V gene, CDR1 is SGHRS and CDR2 is YFSETQ. Using immunoSEQ multiplex PCR, the repertoire was profiled, and TCRdb retains in-frame clones only, with some absent. This table holds 65,000 to 80,000 clones, roughly nine tenths found once. V gene TRBV5-1 combines with J gene TRBJ2-7; 9 nucleotides agree with TRBD1. Source: CD4+ T cells from peripheral blood mononuclear cells, taken before pregnancy. The sequence was obtained from a female donor with multiple sclerosis, enrolled in a pregnancy study. The CDR3 DNA reads TGCGCCAGCAGCTCCTCCCGGGACAGGGAAATGAGGGAGCAGTACTTC. It encodes CASSSSRDREMREQYF.